Following are 15 T cell receptor beta chains from one sample sequenced in a study of CD8 T cells in Susac syndrome. Random hexamers served to reverse transcribe about 0.5 to 1 ug RNA. TCRdb recomputed calls from the immunoSEQ multiplex PCR reads with MiXCR, one row per CDR3 protein. The sample records about 200,000 distinct CDR3 sequences, 95% being singletons. Sequenced sample: CD4+ T cells from PBMCs. The receptor set was obtained from a human donor with multiple sclerosis.

The genes are TRBV29-1 and TRBJ1-3; no clear D gene. Germline V gives CDR1 SQVTM, CDR2 ANQGSEA. The CDR3 contains 13 residues. Trimming pared 3 bases from V and 1 base from J, leaving 7 bases between. The CDR3 sequence is CSVEEGSGNTIYF. In nucleotides, the CDR3 is TGCAGCGTTGAGGAGGGATCTGGAAACACCATATATTTT.

The chain couples TRBV3-1 to TRBJ1-1; D is undetermined. Germline loops: CDR1 LGHDT, CDR2 YNNKEL (reference sequence). V was cut by 4 bases and J by 1 base, with 10 bases left in between. This CDR3 is built from 14 residues. The CDR3, as DNA: TGTGCCAGCAGCCTACCCGGGAAGAACACTGAAGCTTTCTTT. It specifies CASSLPGKNTEAFF.

CDR3: CSALVVITEAFF. The CDR3 DNA sequence: TGCAGCGCCCTCGTTGTGATCACTGAAGCTTTCTTT. The chain combines TRBV29-1 with TRBJ1-1; D is undetermined. The ends were cut back, 7 bases at V and 4 bases at J, with 13 bases in the middle. This CDR3 region has 12 residues. CDR1 is SQVTM, CDR2 ANQGSEA, per germline.

The chain is built from TRBV7-6 and TRBJ2-7; D is ambiguous. The CDR3 length is 12 residues. Between the trimmed V and J ends, which lost 6 bases and 7 bases, there was a span of 13 bases. In germline, CDR1 is SGHVS, CDR2 FNYEAQ. The DNA of the CDR3 is TGTGCCAGCAGTAATCCCGGGCCGGAGCAGTACTTC. Translating gives CASSNPGPEQYF.

The chain couples TRBV2 to TRBJ1-1, with D unclear. Per germline, CDR1 SNHLY and CDR2 FYNNEI. The V end was cut by 8 bases, the J end by 0 bases, with 13 bases between. This CDR3 contains 14 residues. CDR3 DNA: TGTGCCAGCTTCCGGGAGCCGCTGAACACTGAAGCTTTCTTT. Amino acid sequence: CASFREPLNTEAFF.

V and J are TRBV11-2 and TRBJ2-2, with 14 bases aligning to TRBD2. The J segment lost 4 bases and the V segment lost 4 bases, leaving 2 bases of the junction unmatched. Germline CDR1 reads SGHAT; CDR2 reads FQNNGV. The CDR3 extends over 16 amino acids. The CDR3 sequence is CASSSGLAGGTGELFF. The DNA for the CDR3 is TGTGCCAGCAGCTCAGGACTAGCGGGGGGCACCGGGGAGCTGTTTTTT.

The V call is TRBV23-1, the J call TRBJ2-7; maybe TRBD2 (6 bases). TRBV23-1 is labeled an ORF, and its function is uncertain. The CDR3 has 16 residues. In nucleotides, the CDR3 is TGCGCCAGCAGTCAATCAGGAGACGGGAGCTCCTACGAGCAGTGCGTC. Residues: CASSQSGDGSSYEQCV.

The chain uses TRBV2 and TRBJ1-2, with no clear D. CDR1 is SNHLY and CDR2 is FYNNEI in the germline V gene. The CDR3 has 11 residues. Trimming shortened V by 6 bases and J by 8 bases, and 10 bases separated the two germline ends. The CDR3 DNA reads as TGTGCCAGCAGCGACGGAAACGGCTACACCTTC. Translating gives CASSDGNGYTF.

This chain joins TRBV18 and TRBJ1-5; 11 nucleotides match TRBD1. J lost 5 bases, V lost 3 bases, and 6 bases had no gene match. CDR3 length: 16 amino acids. Per germline, CDR1 KGHSH and CDR2 LQKENI. The CDR3 DNA reads TGTGCCAGCTCACCCTCACCGGGACAGGGGGATCAGCCCCAGCATTTT. Amino acid sequence: CASSPSPGQGDQPQHF.

The genes are TRBV19 and TRBJ2-6, with D unresolved. Germline V lookup: CDR1 LNHDA, CDR2 SQIVND (reference sequence). The CDR3 length is 16 residues. V lost 3 bases and J lost 0, with 9 bases in between. Here the CDR3 reads CASSIIVSSGANVLTF. The DNA for the CDR3 is TGTGCCAGTAGTATTATAGTGAGCTCTGGGGCCAACGTCCTGACTTTC. The full variable domain, completed using reference TRBV19 and TRBJ2-6, is DGGITQSPKYLFRKEGQNVTLSCEQNLNHDAMYWYRQDPGQGLRLIYYSQIVNDFQKGDIAEGYSVSREKKESFPLTVTSAQKNPTAFYLCASSIIVSSGANVLTFGAGSRLTVL.

This clonotype was seen only a few times. The chain's CDR3 is CASSRRDTEAFF. As DNA, the CDR3 is TGTGCCAGTAGTCGTCGGGACACTGAAGCTTTCTTT. The rearrangement joins TRBV19 to TRBJ1-1; D is uncertain. The CDR3 contains 12 residues. The germline V gene encodes CDR1 LNHDA and CDR2 SQIVND (reference sequence). Deletions cut 5 bases from V and 3 bases from J, with 7 bases between.

The chain has TRBV4-2 and TRBJ1-2, with TRBD1 as a possible D gene (6 bases). The germline V gene has CDR1 LGHNA and CDR2 YNFKEQ. This CDR3 is 16 amino acids long. Trimming shortened V by 4 bases and J by 4 bases, and 19 bases separated the two germline ends. The chain's CDR3 is CASSLKGGDDIYGYTF. Written as DNA, the CDR3 is TGTGCCAGCAGCCTCAAGGGGGGCGATGATATCTATGGCTACACCTTC.

The V and J genes are TRBV7-9 and TRBJ1-2; 11 positions agree with TRBD1. V trimming: 5 bases; J trimming: 3 bases; junction bases outside the gene matches: 8. This CDR3 contains 16 residues. Germline values: CDR1 SEHNR, CDR2 FQNEAQ (reference sequence). The CDR3 is CASSPRDRGFDYGYTF. The CDR3 coding sequence is TGTGCCAGCAGCCCACGGGACAGGGGGTTCGACTATGGCTACACCTTC.

V and J are TRBV30 and TRBJ1-5; TRBD1 is a possible D gene (6 bases). Germline loops: CDR1 GTSNPN, CDR2 SVGIG (reference sequence). CDR3 size: 16 residues. Deletions cut 1 base from V and 0 bases from J, with 13 bases between. CDR3 residues: CAWSGRTGFSNQPQHF. The CDR3, as DNA: TGTGCCTGGAGTGGCCGCACAGGGTTTAGCAATCAGCCCCAGCATTTT.

The gene calls are TRBV11-2 and TRBJ1-5; D is undetermined. The CDR3 extends over 13 amino acids. Trimming stripped 5 bases from V and 0 bases from J, with 5 bases between. The germline CDR1 and CDR2 sequences are SGHAT and FQNNGV. CDR3 nucleotide sequence: TGTGCCAGCAGCGGGAATAGCAATCAGCCCCAGCATTTT. Translating it yields CASSGNSNQPQHF. The variable domain in full, completed from reference TRBV11-2 and TRBJ1-5, reads EAGVAQSPRYKIIEKRQSVAFWCNPISGHATLYWYQQILGQGPKLLIQFQNNGVVDDSQLPKDRFSAERLKGVDSTLKIQPAKLEDSAVYLCASSGNSNQPQHFGDGTRLSIL.